The 5 T cell receptor beta chains presented below share a single source sample, sequenced in a study of shared clonotypes between healthy human individuals. Clones were sequenced by immunoSEQ multiplex PCR, and TCRdb holds only the in-frame ones, with some missing. The table includes 1.5 million to 2.5 million clones, about 95% detected once. CD45RO negativity and positive selection for CCR7 defined naive CD8 cells, a population that excluded terminally differentiated effector memory CD45RA+ cells. The sample comprised naive CD8+ T cells sorted from blood. Receptors originate from a man younger than 35 in good health.

Concerning this clone: Other DNA sequences of this sample code for an identical CDR3. The CDR3 reads CASSPGFYTEAFF. DNA for the CDR3: TGTGCCAGCAGTCCAGGATTCTACACTGAAGCTTTCTTT. The chain combines TRBV27 with TRBJ1-1; D not certain. The CDR3 is 13 amino acids. V was trimmed by 5 bases and J by 3 bases, leaving 10 bases between them. CDR1 is MNHEY and CDR2 is SMNVEV in the germline V gene (reference sequence).

The J gene is TRBJ2-1, the V gene TRBV11-2; 11 bases are a match to TRBD2. Trimming at V came to 3 bases and at J to 6 bases, leaving 7 bases not matched to a gene. Per germline, CDR1 SGHAT and CDR2 FQNNGV. This CDR3 contains 16 residues. In DNA, the CDR3 is TGTGCCAGCAGCTTTTTAGCGGGAGGGACCACCAATGAGCAGTTCTTC. Its protein is CASSFLAGGTTNEQFF. The whole variable domain, filled in from reference TRBV11-2 and TRBJ2-1, reads EAGVAQSPRYKIIEKRQSVAFWCNPISGHATLYWYQQILGQGPKLLIQFQNNGVVDDSQLPKDRFSAERLKGVDSTLKIQPAKLEDSAVYLCASSFLAGGTTNEQFFGPGTRLTVL.

The CDR3 DNA reads TGTGCCAGCTCACCATCGTCGGGGCGCGGCACAGATACGCAGTATTTT. It encodes CASSPSSGRGTDTQYF. The J gene is TRBJ2-3, the V gene TRBV18, with D possibly being TRBD1 or TRBD2 (5 bases each). CDR1 and CDR2 from the germline V gene are KGHSH and LQKENI. Trimming cost V 2 bases and J 1 base, with 13 bases left between them. This CDR3 region has 16 residues.

The CDR3 DNA follows: TGTGCCAGCAGTGAAGCGCAGGAGGCCTCGGAGAACACTGAAGCTTTCTTT. Its protein is CASSEAQEASENTEAFF. This chain links TRBV2 with TRBJ1-1; D ambiguous. The germline CDR1 and CDR2 sequences are SNHLY and FYNNEI. The CDR3 has 17 residues. Trimming cost V 0 bases and J 1 base, with 15 bases left between them.

The chain's CDR3 is CAISDPLAGGGETQYF. CDR3 in DNA: TGTGCCATCAGTGACCCACTAGCGGGAGGGGGAGAGACCCAGTACTTC. The rearrangement joins TRBV10-3 to TRBJ2-5, with 13 nucleotides matching TRBD2. The germline V gene encodes CDR1 ENHRY and CDR2 SYGVKD. The CDR3 contains 16 residues. V lost 3 bases to trimming and J lost 4 bases; unmatched junction nucleotides: 5.